In this sample, the clone carrying this T cell receptor (beta chain) turned up many times. In the original workflow: Amplification of reference gene primers provided the estimated nucleated cell counts. Clones were read by immunoSEQ multiplex PCR, and TCRdb kept only the in-frame ones, dropping some. From that table come the V and J calls and clone size; the DNA was used to work out D and trimming. The data contain approximately 300,000 clones, over 80% of them singletons. The data stem from a study of blood T cell repertoires in COVID-19. Overall study context: Acute-phase and convalescent COVID-19 samples originated in the United States, Italy and Spain. Sources were T cells, B-cell-depleted T cells, or PBMCs; the material itself was cDNA or gDNA.

Sequenced material: peripheral blood. The clonotype comes from a woman aged 40 to 49 with acute or convalescent COVID-19.

The CDR3, as DNA: TGTGCCAGCAGCTTGGCGTTGCTGGCAGGGAGGGATGGCTACACCTTC. Translating gives CASSLALLAGRDGYTF. The rearrangement joins TRBV5-5 to TRBJ1-2, with a possible D match to TRBD1 (5 bases). This CDR3 comprises 16 residues. Germline CDR1 is SGHKS and CDR2 is YYEKEE (reference sequence). Trimming removed 0 bases at V and 6 bases at J, with 18 bases between.